Below, 28 T cell receptor beta chains from the same sample are listed, as sequenced in a study of CD8 T cells in Susac syndrome. An input of about 0.5 to 1 ug of RNA was subjected to reverse transcription using random hexamers. TCRdb used MiXCR to reprocess the immunoSEQ multiplex PCR reads, holding one entry per CDR3 protein. The profile shows under 300,000 distinct CDR3 sequences, about 96% of them singletons. Material for sequencing was CD4+ T cells from PBMCs. The receptors were gathered from a human donor with Susac syndrome.

As regards this clonotype: An end of the junction differs from the germline gene, which may be a read error. The chain recombines TRBV5-1 with TRBJ2-5; no clear D. CDR3 length: 13 amino acids. The V gene's germline CDR1 is SGHRS and CDR2 YFSETQ. CDR3: CASSLGQQETQYF. The CDR3 region has the DNA TGTGCCAGTAGCCTCGGGCAGCAAGAGACCCAGTACTTC.

This clonotype appeared a single time. The rearrangement links TRBV12-3 or TRBV12-4 to TRBJ2-5; 9 bases are a match to TRBD2. The CDR3 runs to 14 residues. V lost 7 bases and J lost 6; bases outside the gene matches: 9. The CDR3 nucleotides read TGTGCCAGCACCCAAGGCGGGAGGGGCAAGACCCAGTACTTC. Protein product: CASTQGGRGKTQYF.

The chain is built from TRBV10-3 and TRBJ1-5; TRBD1 might be the D (6 bases). The CDR3 has 12 residues. The germline CDR1 and CDR2 sequences are ENHRY and SYGVKD. Trimming pared 10 bases from V and 3 bases from J, leaving 10 bases between. The CDR3 loop is CATRTDNQPQHF. The CDR3 DNA reads TGTGCCACTAGGACAGACAATCAGCCCCAGCATTTT.

The rearrangement joins TRBV3-1 to TRBJ2-7; 8 nucleotides align to TRBD1. In germline, CDR1 is LGHDT, CDR2 YNNKEL (reference sequence). The V gene end was trimmed by 4 bases and the J gene end by 6 bases; junction bases not matched to a gene: 11. The CDR3 sequence is 15 residues long. The CDR3 is CASSPTDRVLLEQYF. The CDR3 DNA is TGTGCCAGCAGCCCAACGGACAGGGTCTTGCTCGAGCAGTACTTC.

The chain carries TRBV29-1 and TRBJ1-3, with D unclear. Looked up from germline, CDR1 is SQVTM and CDR2 is ANQGSEA. Trimming took off 6 bases at V and 3 bases at J, with 15 bases between the two ends. The CDR3 extends over 14 amino acids. The DNA for the CDR3 is TGCAGCGTAGAGGACGGAACTCTTGGAAACACCATATATTTT. Protein sequence: CSVEDGTLGNTIYF.

The chain uses TRBV9 and TRBJ2-1; maybe TRBD1 (5 bases). The CDR3 sequence is 14 residues long. The germline V gene encodes CDR1 SGDLS and CDR2 YYNGEE. V was shortened by 5 bases and J by 2 bases, with 11 bases between the two germline ends. CDR3 sequence reads: CASSLTEPYNEQFF. The DNA of the CDR3 is TGTGCCAGCAGTCTGACAGAGCCCTACAATGAGCAGTTCTTC.

V usage is TRBV20-1 and J usage is TRBJ2-1; D is undetermined. This CDR3 region has 14 residues. With 4 bases removed from V and 3 bases from J, the gap between germline ends came to 13 bases. Germline-derived CDR1 and CDR2 are DFQATT and SNEGSKA (reference sequence). CDR3 sequence (DNA): TGCAGTGCTATTGGCCAACAACTCTACAATGAGCAGTTCTTC. Amino acid sequence: CSAIGQQLYNEQFF.

The V call is TRBV7-9, the J call TRBJ2-3, with 10 bases fitting TRBD1. CDR3 size: 15 residues. Looked up from germline, CDR1 is SEHNR and CDR2 is FQNEAQ (reference sequence). Losses at the gene ends were 7 bases for V and 5 bases for J; bases not matched to a gene: 9. The CDR3 DNA sequence: TGTGCCAGCAATACGGGACAGGGGTTACAAGATACGCAGTATTTT. The encoded protein is CASNTGQGLQDTQYF.

The J gene is TRBJ2-3, the V gene TRBV27; D tentatively fits TRBD1 or TRBD2 (5 bases each). The CDR3 has 13 amino acids. Trimming removed 7 bases from V and 0 bases from J, with 8 bases in between. Germline V gene lookup returns CDR1 MNHEY and CDR2 SMNVEV (reference sequence). The CDR3 is CASKRGSTDTQYF. As DNA, the CDR3 is TGTGCCAGCAAGAGGGGTAGCACAGATACGCAGTATTTT.

The chain joins TRBV29-1 to TRBJ1-4; D unresolved. V dropped 6 bases and J dropped 5 bases, with 13 bases sitting between them. The CDR3 loop spans 13 amino acids. Germline-derived CDR1 and CDR2 are SQVTM and ANQGSEA. In nucleotides, the CDR3 is TGCAGCGTCGGTACAGAGATCAATGAAAAACTGTTTTTT. It yields the protein CSVGTEINEKLFF.

The chain has TRBV6-1 and TRBJ2-6; D ambiguous. The CDR3 contains 14 residues. Germline CDR1 MNHNS, CDR2 SASEGT. V was shortened by 6 bases and J by 2 bases, with 8 bases between the two germline ends. CDR3: CASRSGAGANVLTF. The CDR3, as DNA: TGTGCCAGCAGATCCGGCGCTGGGGCCAACGTCCTGACTTTC.

This chain connects TRBV12-3 or TRBV12-4 to TRBJ2-1; 9 bases line up with TRBD2. V dropped 5 bases and J dropped 4; count of bases not matched to a gene: 6. The CDR3 covers 15 residues. CDR3 region: CASSPRTSVYNEQFF. In DNA form, the CDR3 reads TGTGCCAGCAGTCCAAGGACTAGCGTATACAATGAGCAGTTCTTC.

V and J are TRBV20-1 and TRBJ1-2, with D maybe TRBD1 (6 bases). CDR1 is DFQATT and CDR2 is SNEGSKA in the germline V gene (reference sequence). Trimming removed 3 bases from V and 8 bases from J, with 10 bases in between. The CDR3 contains 11 residues. CDR3 sequence: CSASRGGGYTF. DNA of the CDR3: TGCAGTGCTAGCAGGGGAGGCGGCTACACCTTC.

The CDR3 loop reads CAWSGPVGNQPQHF. The CDR3 DNA follows: TGTGCCTGGAGCGGCCCGGTGGGGAATCAGCCCCAGCATTTT. This chain links TRBV30 with TRBJ1-5, with unresolved D. The germline V gene encodes CDR1 GTSNPN and CDR2 SVGIG (reference sequence). The CDR3 covers 14 residues. Trimming removed 3 bases at V and 4 bases at J, with 13 bases between. Filled out from reference TRBV30 and TRBJ1-5, the complete variable domain reads SQTIHQWPATLVQPVGSPLSLECTVEGTSNPNLYWYRQAAGRGLQLLFYSVGIGQISSEVPQNLSASRPQDRQFILSSKKLLLSDSGFYLCAWSGPVGNQPQHFGDGTRLSIL.

The CDR3 sequence: CAWSAQSYTF. CDR3 DNA: TGTGCCTGGAGTGCCCAGAGCTACACCTTC. The chain has TRBV30 and TRBJ1-2; the D is unclear. CDR1 GTSNPN and CDR2 SVGIG come from the germline V gene (reference sequence). Trimming left V 1 base short and J 9 bases short, with 6 bases between. The CDR3 has 10 residues.

The chain is built from TRBV29-1 and TRBJ2-7; tentative D call: TRBD2 (6 bases). Germline assignment: CDR1 SQVTM and CDR2 ANQGSEA. Trimming cost V 5 bases and J 4 bases, with 12 bases left between them. The CDR3 totals 12 residues. CDR3 loop: CSVLRESYEQYF. The CDR3 nucleotides read TGCAGCGTTCTTCGGGAGAGTTACGAGCAGTACTTC.

The rearrangement uses TRBV27 and TRBJ2-1; D is ambiguous. The CDR3 sequence is 15 residues long. Per germline, CDR1 MNHEY and CDR2 SMNVEV (reference sequence). Trimming took off 4 bases at V and 6 bases at J, with 16 bases between the two ends. This CDR3 is CASSSLRLVSNEQFF. The DNA of the CDR3 is TGTGCCAGCAGTTCTCTACGTCTAGTAAGCAATGAGCAGTTCTTC.

The sample holds one count of this clonotype. The CDR3 spells CSVLGRESFYEQYF. The DNA for the CDR3 is TGCAGCGTCCTTGGGCGGGAGAGCTTCTACGAGCAGTACTTC. This sequence joins TRBV29-1 and TRBJ2-7, with TRBD2 identical over 7 bases. Trimming cost V 6 bases and J 3 bases; bases outside gene matches: 11. This CDR3 spans 14 amino acids. Germline V gene data show CDR1 as SQVTM and CDR2 as ANQGSEA.

The chain employs TRBV20-1 and TRBJ1-2; D unresolved. The CDR3 loop spans 14 amino acids. Germline V gene sequence: CDR1 DFQATT, CDR2 SNEGSKA (reference sequence). The ends were cut back, 0 bases at V and 5 bases at J, with 13 bases in the middle. This CDR3 reads CSARESNGLYGYTF. For the CDR3, the DNA is TGCAGTGCTAGAGAAAGTAACGGACTTTATGGCTACACCTTC.

The chain is built from TRBV19 and TRBJ2-1; D perhaps matches TRBD1 (6 bases). The CDR3 contains 14 residues. With 4 bases removed from V and 10 bases from J, the gap between germline ends came to 17 bases. Germline CDR1 and CDR2: LNHDA and SQIVND (reference sequence). The CDR3, as DNA: TGTGCCAGTAGTACAGGCAGGGGTGGTAAGGAGCAGTTCTTC. Amino acids: CASSTGRGGKEQFF.

V and J are TRBV19 and TRBJ2-7; D uncertain. Germline CDR1 LNHDA, CDR2 SQIVND (reference sequence). The V end lost 3 bases, the J end lost 4 bases, and 10 bases lay between the germline ends. This CDR3 is built from 13 residues. CDR3 DNA sequence: TGTGCCAGTAGTATCTCCGGCCGGTACGAGCAGTACTTC. Amino acid sequence: CASSISGRYEQYF.

This sequence joins TRBV12-3 or TRBV12-4 and TRBJ2-3, with 10 bases matching TRBD1. The CDR3 covers 15 residues. The trim removed 3 bases at V and 4 bases at J, leaving 4 bases unmatched. DNA for the CDR3: TGTGCCAGCAGTTTGGGGACAGGGGTCGCAGATACGCAGTATTTT. This sequence encodes CASSLGTGVADTQYF.

V gene TRBV3-1 combines with J gene TRBJ1-1, with 12 bases fitting TRBD1. Germline lookup yields CDR1 LGHDT and CDR2 YNNKEL (reference sequence). The trim removed 5 bases at V and 11 bases at J, leaving 12 bases unmatched. This CDR3 comprises 15 residues. The DNA of the CDR3 is TGTGCCAGCAGCTACCTGGGACAGGGGGCCGGCGGGGCTTTCTTT. Encoded protein: CASSYLGQGAGGAFF.

This chain links TRBV20-1 with TRBJ2-1, with TRBD2 identical over 11 bases. From germline, CDR1 is DFQATT and CDR2 SNEGSKA (reference sequence). The CDR3 totals 15 residues. Trimming took 0 bases from V and 5 from J; bases not matched to a gene: 3. For the CDR3, the DNA is TGCAGTGCTAGAGATGGGACTAGCGGCCACAATGAGCAGTTCTTC. Translated: CSARDGTSGHNEQFF.

The chain is built from TRBV29-1 and TRBJ1-2, with TRBD1 identical over 8 bases. The V and J ends lost 3 bases and 4 bases, in that order; junction bases with no gene match: 10. The CDR3 spans 15 residues. The germline CDR1 and CDR2 sequences are SQVTM and ANQGSEA. The CDR3 region is CSVDSDRVFFYGYTF. The CDR3 nucleotides read TGCAGCGTTGATTCGGACAGGGTCTTCTTCTATGGCTACACCTTC. The full variable domain, in which reference TRBV29-1 and TRBJ1-2 provide the parts outside the CDR3, is SAVISQKPSRDICQRGTSLTIQCQVDSQVTMMFWYRQQPGQSLTLIATANQGSEATYESGFVIDKFPISRPNLTFSTLTVSNMSPEDSSIYLCSVDSDRVFFYGYTFGSGTRLTVV.

The CDR3 DNA follows: TGCAGTGCGAAGCTCCAGGGTGCTGGAAACACCATATATTTT. Protein product: CSAKLQGAGNTIYF. The J gene is TRBJ1-3, the V gene TRBV20-1; a possible D gene is TRBD1 (5 bases). Germline V CDR1 and CDR2: DFQATT, SNEGSKA (reference sequence). This CDR3 spans 14 amino acids. The V end was cut by 6 bases, the J end by 2 bases, with 14 bases between.

This chain connects TRBV28 to TRBJ2-3; possible D gene TRBD1, 6 bases. Trimming took off 5 bases at V and 3 bases at J, with 15 bases between the two ends. Germline values: CDR1 MDHEN, CDR2 SYDVKM. There are 15 residues in the CDR3. CDR3 bases: TGTGCCAGCAGTCAAGTAGGGGGAAGTACAGATACGCAGTATTTT. Its protein product is CASSQVGGSTDTQYF.

The chain couples TRBV20-1 to TRBJ2-5; 9 bases line up with TRBD2. In germline, CDR1 is DFQATT, CDR2 SNEGSKA (reference sequence). V shed 6 bases and J 3 bases; nucleotides not matched to a gene: 11. The CDR3 runs to 15 residues. The CDR3 nucleotides read TGCAGTGCGTCAGGGGCTAGCGGGAAAGAAGAGACCCAGTACTTC. It encodes CSASGASGKEETQYF.